A single sample gave rise to the 7 T cell receptor beta chains below, sequenced in a study of glioma-infiltrating T cells. Using RNA template, CDR3s of TCR alpha and beta were amplified with iRepertoire arm-PCR. TCRdb recomputed calls from the multiplex PCR reads with MiXCR, one row per CDR3 protein. The sample has roughly 130,000 distinct CDR3 sequences; more than 20% are singletons. Input material: glioma tissue, nonneoplastic brain tissue, or PBMCs (not recorded which). These receptors came from a human donor with low-grade glioma or glioblastoma, undergoing nonglioma brain surgery, or in good health (not recorded which).

A word on this clonotype: One end of the junction fails to match germline, which may point to a read error. V and J are TRBV5-1 and TRBJ2-3; D remains unclear. The CDR3 spans 14 residues. Germline lookup yields CDR1 SGHRS and CDR2 YFSETQ. The DNA for the CDR3 is TGCGTCAGCAGCTTGGTCGCGCCCCCAGATACGCAGTATTTC. Its translation: CVSSLVAPPDTQYF.

The chain combines TRBV4-1 with TRBJ1-5; unclear D gene. This CDR3 contains 14 residues. From germline, CDR1 is MGHRA and CDR2 YSYEKL. V lost 0 bases to trimming and J lost 4 bases, with 7 bases between them. CDR3 region: CASSQESGNQPQHF. CDR3 DNA sequence: TGCGCCAGCAGCCAAGAAAGCGGTAATCAGCCCCAGCATTTT.

This clonotype came up a few times. This rearrangement joins TRBV5-4 to TRBJ1-5; no clear D gene. The V and J ends lost 4 bases and 0 bases respectively, with 8 bases between them. Germline-derived CDR1 and CDR2 are SGHNT and YYREEE (reference sequence). The CDR3 sequence is 14 residues long. The CDR3 loop reads CASSIGVSNQPQHF. CDR3 DNA: TGTGCCAGCAGCATCGGGGTTAGCAATCAGCCCCAGCATTTT.

Many counts were recorded for this clonotype. This chain uses TRBV7-3 with TRBJ1-1; possibly TRBD1 for D (5 bases). Germline V gives CDR1 SGHTA, CDR2 FQGTGA. CDR3 length equals 15 residues. The germline V and J ends were trimmed by 0 bases and 0 bases, with 8 bases remaining between them. In DNA, the CDR3 is TGTGCCAGCAGCTTAACGGCGGACATGAACACTGAAGCTTTCTTT. It codes for CASSLTADMNTEAFF.

This rearrangement joins TRBV20-1 to TRBJ2-6; D gene ambiguous. V shed 3 bases and J shed 1 base, with 19 bases lying between them. Germline V gene data show CDR1 as DFQATT and CDR2 as SNEGSKA (reference sequence). This CDR3 has 18 amino acids. CDR3 region: CSASPQSLRVSGANVLTF. Written as DNA, the CDR3 is TGCAGTGCTAGCCCCCAGTCCCTAAGGGTTTCTGGGGCCAACGTCCTGACTTTC.

This clonotype has only a few counts. CDR3 sequence: CASSLAGSPSYEQYV. As DNA, the CDR3 is TGTGCCAGCAGCTTAGCAGGGTCCCCCTCCTACGAGCAGTACGTC. This sequence joins TRBV7-2 and TRBJ2-7; D is undetermined. The germline V gene encodes CDR1 SGHTA and CDR2 FQGNSA. V gave up 0 bases and J gave up 0 bases, with 9 bases separating them. CDR3 size: 15 residues.

This clonotype turned up a few times. V usage is TRBV7-9 and J usage is TRBJ2-3, with no clear D. CDR1 and CDR2 from the germline V gene are SEHNR and FQNEAQ (reference sequence). CDR3 length: 12 residues. The V end was cut by 8 bases, the J end by 6 bases, with 12 bases between. CDR3 residues: CASAPAGDTQYF. The CDR3 nucleotides read TGTGCCAGCGCTCCGGCCGGGGATACGCAGTATTTT.